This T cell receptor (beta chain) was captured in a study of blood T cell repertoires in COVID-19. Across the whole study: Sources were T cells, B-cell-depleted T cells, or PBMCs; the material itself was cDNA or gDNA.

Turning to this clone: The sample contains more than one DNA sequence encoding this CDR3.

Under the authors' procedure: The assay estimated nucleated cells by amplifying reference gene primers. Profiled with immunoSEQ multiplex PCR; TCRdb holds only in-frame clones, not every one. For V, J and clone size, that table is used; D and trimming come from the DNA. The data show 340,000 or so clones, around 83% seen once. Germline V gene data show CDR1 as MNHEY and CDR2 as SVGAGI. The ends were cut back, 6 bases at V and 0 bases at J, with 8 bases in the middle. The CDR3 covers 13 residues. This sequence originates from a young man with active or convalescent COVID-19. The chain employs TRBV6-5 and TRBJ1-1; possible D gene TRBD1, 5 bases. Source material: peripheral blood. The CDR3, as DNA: TGTGCCAGCAGAGACAGAGTGAACACTGAAGCTTTCTTT. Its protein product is CASRDRVNTEAFF.